Below, one TCR beta chain is given with its context. Its antigen remains unidentified. This sample was taken from a study of T cell responses to AZD1222 COVID-19 vaccine. Findings and limits, study-wide: Females outnumbered males among donors, who were mostly white British; clonal diversity was possibly underestimated.

This table comes from immunoSEQ multiplex PCR, and its TCRdb copy is limited to in-frame clones, with some not included. In the table there are roughly 200,000 clones, 93% of which are singletons. The germline V gene has CDR1 LGHNA and CDR2 YSLEER. The trim removed 4 bases at V and 1 base at J, leaving 4 bases unmatched. This CDR3 spans 15 amino acids. This specimen consisted of peripheral blood, obtained on day 0 of MenACWY control vaccination. This sequence was found in an adult in good health. The chain has TRBV4-3 and TRBJ1-1; 9 bases match TRBD1. CDR3 sequence (DNA): TGCGCCAGCAGCCTAGACAGGGGGAGGAACACTGAAGCTTTCTTT. This sequence encodes CASSLDRGRNTEAFF.